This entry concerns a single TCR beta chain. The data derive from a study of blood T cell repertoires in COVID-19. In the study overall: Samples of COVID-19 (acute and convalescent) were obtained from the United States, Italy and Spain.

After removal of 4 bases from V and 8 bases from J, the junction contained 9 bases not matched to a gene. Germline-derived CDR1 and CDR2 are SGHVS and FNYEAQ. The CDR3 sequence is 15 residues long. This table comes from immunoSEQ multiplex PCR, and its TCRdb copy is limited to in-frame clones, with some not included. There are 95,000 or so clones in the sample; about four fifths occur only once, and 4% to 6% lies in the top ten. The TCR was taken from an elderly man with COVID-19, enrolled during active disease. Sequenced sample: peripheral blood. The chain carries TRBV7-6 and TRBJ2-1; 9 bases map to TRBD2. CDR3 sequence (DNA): TGTGCCAGCAGCTCCCTAGCGGGATATGAGGATGAGCAGTTCTTC. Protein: CASSSLAGYEDEQFF.